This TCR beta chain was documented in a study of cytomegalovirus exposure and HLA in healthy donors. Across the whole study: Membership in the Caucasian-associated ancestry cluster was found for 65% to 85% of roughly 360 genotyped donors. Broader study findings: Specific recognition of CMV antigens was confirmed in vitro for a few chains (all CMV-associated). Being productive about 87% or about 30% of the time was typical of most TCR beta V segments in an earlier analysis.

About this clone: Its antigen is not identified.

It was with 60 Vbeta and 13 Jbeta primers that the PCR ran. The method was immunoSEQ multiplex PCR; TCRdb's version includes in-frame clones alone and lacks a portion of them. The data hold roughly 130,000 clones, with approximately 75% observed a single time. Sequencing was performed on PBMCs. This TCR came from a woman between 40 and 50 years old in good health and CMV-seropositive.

The CDR3 coding sequence is TGCGCCAGCAGTGAGTCCCCGTTTGGCTACACCTTC. Translated, it gives CASSESPFGYTF. The genes are TRBV10-2 and TRBJ1-2; D not resolved. The CDR3 is made up of 12 amino acids. V shed 0 bases and J shed 7 bases, with 6 bases lying between them. Germline assignment: CDR1 WSHSY and CDR2 SAAADI.